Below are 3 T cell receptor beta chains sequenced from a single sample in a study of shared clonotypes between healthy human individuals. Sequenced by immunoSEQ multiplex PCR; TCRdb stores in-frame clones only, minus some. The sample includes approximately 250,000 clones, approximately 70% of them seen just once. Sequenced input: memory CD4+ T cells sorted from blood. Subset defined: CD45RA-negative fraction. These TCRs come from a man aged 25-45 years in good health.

The DNA of the CDR3 is TGTGCCAGCAGTGGACCGTGGGGTACGCAGTATTTT. This gives the protein CASSGPWGTQYF. The chain is built from TRBV6-1 and TRBJ2-3; no clear D gene. The CDR3 has 12 residues. Trimming removed 4 bases at V and 8 bases at J, with 10 bases between. From germline, CDR1 is MNHNS and CDR2 SASEGT.

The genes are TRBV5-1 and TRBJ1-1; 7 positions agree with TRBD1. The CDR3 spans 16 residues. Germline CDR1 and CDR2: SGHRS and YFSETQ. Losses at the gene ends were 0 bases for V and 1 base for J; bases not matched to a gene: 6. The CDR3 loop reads CASSLDSTGTNTEAFF. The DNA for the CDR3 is TGCGCCAGCAGCTTGGACTCGACAGGGACGAACACTGAAGCTTTCTTT.

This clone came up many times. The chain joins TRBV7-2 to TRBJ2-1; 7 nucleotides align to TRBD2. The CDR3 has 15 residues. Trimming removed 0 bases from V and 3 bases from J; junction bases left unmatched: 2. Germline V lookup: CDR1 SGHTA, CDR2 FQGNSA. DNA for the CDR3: TGTGCCAGCAGCTTAGCAGCGGGGAACTACAATGAGCAGTTCTTC. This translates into CASSLAAGNYNEQFF.